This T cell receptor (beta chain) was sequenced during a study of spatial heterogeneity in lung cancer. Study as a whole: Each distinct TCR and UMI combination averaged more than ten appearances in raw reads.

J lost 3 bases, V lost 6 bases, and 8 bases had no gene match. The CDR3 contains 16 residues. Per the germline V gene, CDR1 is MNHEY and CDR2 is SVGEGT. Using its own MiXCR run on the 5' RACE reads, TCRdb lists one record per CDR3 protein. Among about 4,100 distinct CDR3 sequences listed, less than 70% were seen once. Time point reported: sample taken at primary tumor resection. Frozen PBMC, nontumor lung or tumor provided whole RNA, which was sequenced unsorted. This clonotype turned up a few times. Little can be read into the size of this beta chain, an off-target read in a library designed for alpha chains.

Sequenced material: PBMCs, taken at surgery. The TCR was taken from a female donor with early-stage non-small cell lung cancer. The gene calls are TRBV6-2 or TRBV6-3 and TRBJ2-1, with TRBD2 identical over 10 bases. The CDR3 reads CASRPPASGSYNEQFF. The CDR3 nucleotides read TGTGCCAGCAGACCCCCGGCTAGCGGGAGCTACAATGAGCAGTTCTTC.